One and the same sample provided the 27 T cell receptor beta chains below, sequenced in a study of T cell responses to AZD1222 COVID-19 vaccine. The method was immunoSEQ multiplex PCR; TCRdb's version includes in-frame clones alone and lacks a portion of them. The data contain about 180,000 clones, approximately 95% of them singletons. The source was peripheral blood, collected 28 days after the second dose of the MenACWY control vaccine. The receptors shown here come from an adult who received the MenACWY meningococcal vaccine as a control.

This sequence joins TRBV12-3 or TRBV12-4 and TRBJ1-5; D might be TRBD1 (5 bases). Trimming took off 8 bases at V and 4 bases at J, with 9 bases between the two ends. This CDR3 comprises 12 residues. CDR3 DNA: TGTGCCAGCCGCGGGGGAAATCAGCCCCAGCATTTT. Translation gives CASRGGNQPQHF.

The rearrangement uses TRBV28 and TRBJ1-2; 10 nucleotides line up with TRBD1. The germline CDR1 and CDR2 sequences are MDHEN and SYDVKM. J gave up 4 bases and V 7 bases, and 9 bases lay outside the gene matches. This CDR3 is built from 15 residues. The CDR3 loop is CASTGGGQGSYGYTF. The CDR3 DNA reads TGTGCCAGCACCGGGGGGGGACAGGGGAGCTATGGCTACACCTTC.

V gene TRBV18 combines with J gene TRBJ2-7; possible D gene TRBD2, 6 bases. This CDR3 region has 13 residues. The germline gives CDR1 KGHSH, CDR2 LQKENI. The V gene lost 6 bases and the J gene lost 3 bases, with 12 bases spanning the gap. This CDR3 is CASSGTSIYEQYF. As DNA, the CDR3 is TGTGCCAGCTCCGGGACTTCCATCTACGAGCAGTACTTC.

The chain couples TRBV10-2 to TRBJ1-1; D possibly corresponds to TRBD1 (6 bases). The germline V and J ends were trimmed by 2 bases and 1 base, with 11 bases remaining between them. Germline values: CDR1 WSHSY, CDR2 SAAADI. This CDR3 has 15 amino acids. This CDR3 reads CASSEGPRGNTEAFF. CDR3 bases: TGCGCCAGCAGTGAGGGGCCCAGGGGGAACACTGAAGCTTTCTTT.

This rearrangement joins TRBV29-1 to TRBJ1-2; TRBD1 might be the D (5 bases). CDR1 is SQVTM, CDR2 ANQGSEA, per germline. The length of the CDR3 is 16 residues. Trimming cost V 1 base and J 1 base, with 16 bases left between them. CDR3 sequence reads: CSVEAYLGRFNYGYTF. The CDR3 DNA follows: TGCAGCGTTGAAGCCTACTTGGGGCGGTTTAACTATGGCTACACCTTC.

The chain employs TRBV4-2 and TRBJ1-3; 9 bases map to TRBD1. The V and J ends lost 4 bases and 2 bases, in that order; junction bases with no gene match: 3. The germline CDR1 and CDR2 sequences are LGHNA and YNFKEQ. The CDR3 loop spans 15 amino acids. This CDR3 reads CASSRGTGTGNTIYF. The CDR3, as DNA: TGTGCCAGCAGCCGCGGGACAGGGACTGGAAACACCATATATTTT.

This rearrangement joins TRBV6-5 to TRBJ1-3, with a weak D call TRBD1 (6 bases). Trimming took off 11 bases at V and 3 bases at J, with 17 bases between the two ends. Germline-derived CDR1 and CDR2 are MNHEY and SVGAGI. This CDR3 contains 14 residues. The CDR3 bases are TGTGCCTCCCGAGAGGGGGGGCGTGGAAACACCATATATTTT. Protein sequence: CASREGGRGNTIYF.

This chain uses TRBV18 with TRBJ1-2; 7 bases are a match to TRBD1. Germline V CDR1 and CDR2: KGHSH, LQKENI. CDR3 size: 16 residues. V shed 3 bases and J 5 bases; nucleotides not matched to a gene: 12. CDR3 coding DNA: TGTGCCAGCTCACCCTACAGGGAGGGGGCTACGTATGGCTACACCTTC. Translated: CASSPYREGATYGYTF.

The rearrangement uses TRBV27 and TRBJ1-5; a weak D match, TRBD1 (5 bases). Between the trimmed V and J ends, which lost 6 bases and 2 bases, there was a span of 14 bases. The length of the CDR3 is 15 residues. Germline assignment: CDR1 MNHEY and CDR2 SMNVEV (reference sequence). The CDR3 nucleotides read TGTGCCAGCAGCCAACTAGACAGTCGCAATCAGCCCCAGCATTTT. Its translation is CASSQLDSRNQPQHF.

The gene calls are TRBV9 and TRBJ1-4; no reliable D call. V lost 4 bases and J lost 6, with 13 bases in between. The length of the CDR3 is 14 residues. CDR1 and CDR2 (germline): SGDLS, YYNGEE. The CDR3 loop reads CASSPRITDEKLFF. The CDR3 DNA is TGTGCCAGCAGCCCCCGGATTACGGATGAAAAACTGTTTTTT. The full variable domain, completed using reference TRBV9 and TRBJ1-4, is DSGVTQTPKHLITATGQRVTLRCSPRSGDLSVYWYQQSLDQGLQFLIQYYNGEERAKGNILERFSAQQFPDLHSELNLSSLELGDSALYFCASSPRITDEKLFFGSGTQLSVL.

V is TRBV2 and J is TRBJ1-4, with 9 bases matching TRBD1. Germline lookup yields CDR1 SNHLY and CDR2 FYNNEI. This CDR3 has 15 amino acids. The trim removed 6 bases at V and 2 bases at J, leaving 4 bases unmatched. CDR3 protein: CASSNRGLTNEKLFF. CDR3 nucleotide sequence: TGTGCCAGCAGCAACAGGGGGCTTACTAATGAAAAACTGTTTTTT.

This chain connects TRBV30 to TRBJ1-4, with D possibly TRBD1 on 6 matching bases. This CDR3 region has 15 residues. Per germline, CDR1 GTSNPN and CDR2 SVGIG (reference sequence). The V end lost 2 bases, the J end lost 4 bases, and 14 bases lay between the germline ends. The CDR3 here is CAWSTGRAGNEKLFF. CDR3 sequence (DNA): TGTGCCTGGAGTACAGGGCGGGCGGGTAATGAAAAACTGTTTTTT.

V gene TRBV19 combines with J gene TRBJ1-4; possible D gene TRBD1, 5 bases. Germline V gives CDR1 LNHDA, CDR2 SQIVND (reference sequence). There are 15 residues in the CDR3. V was cut by 4 bases and J by 8 bases, with 17 bases left in between. The CDR3 sequence is CASSTGGVGGEKLFF. CDR3 nucleotides: TGTGCCAGTAGTACTGGGGGAGTCGGCGGGGAAAAACTGTTTTTT.

V is TRBV5-1 and J is TRBJ1-1, with 9 bases identical to TRBD1. This CDR3 spans 16 amino acids. CDR1 and CDR2 (germline): SGHRS, YFSETQ. Unmatched junction bases numbered 10, after V lost 3 bases and J lost 4 bases. Here the CDR3 reads CASSSQARQGGTEAFF. CDR3 nucleotide sequence: TGCGCCAGCAGCTCACAAGCGAGACAGGGGGGCACTGAAGCTTTCTTT. The variable domain in full, completed from reference TRBV5-1 and TRBJ1-1, reads KAGVTQTPRYLIKTRGQQVTLSCSPISGHRSVSWYQQTPGQGLQFLFEYFSETQRNKGNFPGRFSGRQFSNSRSEMNVSTLELGDSALYLCASSSQARQGGTEAFFGQGTRLTVV.

The genes are TRBV4-3 and TRBJ2-3; D perhaps matches TRBD2 (6 bases). The CDR3 runs to 14 residues. V lost 0 bases and J lost 8, with 12 bases in between. Per germline, CDR1 LGHNA and CDR2 YSLEER. CDR3 in amino acids: CASSQETGGSTQYF. Here the CDR3 DNA reads TGCGCCAGCAGCCAAGAAACTGGAGGGAGTACGCAGTATTTT.

The chain carries TRBV28 and TRBJ2-1; D is uncertain. Germline-derived CDR1 and CDR2 are MDHEN and SYDVKM. This CDR3 spans 13 amino acids. The V and J ends lost 5 bases and 5 bases respectively, with 10 bases between them. Here the CDR3 reads CASSPMRDNEQFF. The CDR3 nucleotides are TGTGCCAGCAGTCCCATGAGAGACAATGAGCAGTTCTTC.

The rearrangement uses TRBV5-1 and TRBJ1-1; the match to TRBD1 covers 7 bases. The CDR3 extends over 14 amino acids. The J segment lost 4 bases and the V segment lost 0 bases, leaving 3 bases of the junction unmatched. CDR1 SGHRS and CDR2 YFSETQ come from the germline V gene. The CDR3 region is CASSLDPGGTEAFF. The DNA of the CDR3 is TGCGCCAGCAGCTTGGACCCAGGGGGCACTGAAGCTTTCTTT.

The genes are TRBV4-1 and TRBJ2-1, with 9 bases identical to TRBD2. The germline CDR1 and CDR2 sequences are MGHRA and YSYEKL. The ends lost 1 base at V and 3 bases at J; junction bases unmatched: 4. The CDR3 extends over 16 amino acids. CDR3 nucleotide sequence: TGCGCCAGCAGCCAAGGTGAGACTAGCGGCTACAATGAGCAGTTCTTC. As protein: CASSQGETSGYNEQFF.

The chain carries TRBV3-1 (or the pseudogene TRBV3-2) and TRBJ2-5; D gene uncertain. CDR1 LGHDT and CDR2 YNNKEL come from the germline V gene (reference sequence). CDR3 length: 17 residues. Trimming left V 0 bases short and J 4 bases short, with 18 bases between. The CDR3 sequence is CASSQDRSRLSGETQYF. The CDR3 DNA sequence: TGTGCCAGCAGCCAAGATAGGAGCAGGTTATCAGGAGAGACCCAGTACTTC.

The rearrangement joins TRBV2 to TRBJ1-3, with D unresolved. The CDR3 is 14 residues long. Trimming cost V 3 bases and J 3 bases, with 9 bases left between them. Germline CDR1 reads SNHLY; CDR2 reads FYNNEI. The CDR3, as DNA: TGTGCCAGCAGTGAGGTAGTCTTTGGAAACACCATATATTTT. Amino acid sequence: CASSEVVFGNTIYF. Looking up the rest from reference TRBV2 and TRBJ1-3 gives the full variable domain: EPEVTQTPSHQVTQMGQEVILRCVPISNHLYFYWYRQILGQKVEFLVSFYNNEISEKSEIFDDQFSVERPDGSNFTLKIRSTKLEDSAMYFCASSEVVFGNTIYFGEGSWLTVV.

The rearrangement uses TRBV11-2 and TRBJ2-2; 10 bases align to TRBD1. Trimming took 2 bases from V and 7 from J; bases not matched to a gene: 10. This CDR3 has 17 amino acids. CDR1 is SGHAT, CDR2 FQNNGV, per germline. This CDR3 reads CASSLLPGQGVSGELFF. The CDR3 coding sequence is TGTGCCAGCAGCTTACTCCCCGGACAGGGGGTAAGCGGGGAGCTGTTTTTT.

V and J are TRBV11-2 and TRBJ1-4, with unresolved D. This CDR3 has 14 residues. V was clipped by 6 bases and J by 2 bases, with 10 bases between them. CDR1 and CDR2 from the germline V gene are SGHAT and FQNNGV. The CDR3 spells CASSYRDTNEKLFF. The CDR3, as DNA: TGTGCCAGCAGTTACCGGGATACTAATGAAAAACTGTTTTTT.

The V gene is TRBV30, the J gene TRBJ2-7; D is perhaps TRBD2 (5 bases). Germline CDR1 and CDR2: GTSNPN and SVGIG (reference sequence). Trimming shortened V by 0 bases and J by 2 bases, and 17 bases separated the two germline ends. The CDR3 consists of 16 residues. The CDR3: CAWSVRRTRQAYEQYF. The CDR3 coding sequence is TGTGCCTGGAGTGTACGCCGGACTCGACAAGCCTACGAGCAGTACTTC. Variable domain in full (rest from reference TRBV30 and TRBJ2-7): SQTIHQWPATLVQPVGSPLSLECTVEGTSNPNLYWYRQAAGRGLQLLFYSVGIGQISSEVPQNLSASRPQDRQFILSSKKLLLSDSGFYLCAWSVRRTRQAYEQYFGPGTRLTVT.

The rearrangement links TRBV7-3 to TRBJ2-7, with D perhaps given as TRBD1 or TRBD2 (5 bases each). V lost 6 bases and J lost 6, with 12 bases in between. This CDR3 has 12 amino acids. Germline CDR1 SGHTA, CDR2 FQGTGA. The CDR3 sequence is CASSPGTPEQYF. CDR3 DNA sequence: TGTGCCAGCAGTCCCGGGACGCCCGAGCAGTACTTC.

This rearrangement joins TRBV12-3 or TRBV12-4 to TRBJ1-1; tentatively, D is TRBD1 (5 bases). The CDR3 is 13 residues long. Deletions cut 3 bases from V and 10 bases from J, with 15 bases between. Here the CDR3 DNA reads TGTGCCAGCAGTTTCGCCGAACCGGGGGGAGCTTTCTTT. Protein: CASSFAEPGGAFF.

The DNA for the CDR3 is TGTGCCATCTCCGGACTAGATGTCGGCGATGAGCAGTTCTTC. Amino acids: CAISGLDVGDEQFF. The V gene is TRBV10-3, the J gene TRBJ2-1; 7 positions agree with TRBD2. Trimming removed 8 bases from V and 8 bases from J; junction bases left unmatched: 12. Germline loops: CDR1 ENHRY, CDR2 SYGVKD. The CDR3 loop spans 14 amino acids.

The chain combines TRBV3-1 (or the pseudogene TRBV3-2) with TRBJ2-7; a weak D match, TRBD1 (6 bases). From germline, CDR1 is LGHDT and CDR2 YNNKEL (reference sequence). This CDR3 has 15 amino acids. The V and J ends lost 4 bases and 5 bases respectively, with 18 bases between them. The CDR3 region is CASSPDRLRGNEQYF. CDR3 sequence (DNA): TGTGCCAGCAGCCCTGACAGGTTACGGGGCAACGAGCAGTACTTC.